These T cell receptor beta chains were read from a single sample in a study of T cells in Graves' hyperthyroidism and ophthalmopathy. Each CDR3 protein gets one entry after TCRdb re-called the multiplex PCR reads with MiXCR. The sample has under 750,000 distinct CDR3 sequences, about 19% seen once. The specimen sequenced was blood. The receptors come from a woman between 50 and 59 years old with Graves' hyperthyroidism that later progressed to Graves' ophthalmopathy. CDR3s include the opening cysteine and the closing phenylalanine or tryptophan. D genes are given only for firm matches. For some rows the clone size is stated as once, few or many, or as a class when expanded; others skip it.

>TRBJ1-3|few|TRBD1|TRBV18
TGTGCCAGCTCACCTTCGACAGGGGGCTCTGGAAACACCATATATTTT
CASSPSTGGSGNTIYF
>TRBJ1-1|many|.|TRBV7-8
TGTGCCAGCAGCCGGGGGTTGGGGAACACTGAAGCTTTCTTT
CASSRGLGNTEAFF
>TRBJ2-7|many|.|TRBV11-2
TGTGCCAGCAGCTTAGAGTACTCCTACGAGCAGTACTTC
CASSLEYSYEQYF
>TRBJ1-2|few|TRBD1|TRBV3-1
TGTGCCAGCAGCCGACTCCCGGACAGGAGGCATCGGAATGGCTACACCTTC
CASSRLPDRRHRNGYTF
>TRBJ2-3|.|.|TRBV6-1
TGTGCCAGCAGTCCACTCCCCCCGACCACAGATACGCAGTATTTT
CASSPLPPTTDTQYF
>TRBJ2-1|few|.|TRBV29-1
TGCAGCGTCGAAGGGCTGCAGAGCTCCTACAATGAGCAGTTCTTC
CSVEGLQSSYNEQFF
>TRBJ1-1|.|.|TRBV20-1
TGCAGTGCTCCCCACGCTGAAAACACTGAAGCTTTCTTT
CSAPHAENTEAFF
>TRBJ1-5|many|.|TRBV27
TGTGCCAGCAGTTTATCAGCCAGCCTCAATCAGCCCCAGCATTTT
CASSLSASLNQPQHF
>TRBJ2-7|.|.|TRBV27
TGTGCCAGCAGTTTCGTACAGGGTGCCCACGAGCAGTACTTC
CASSFVQGAHEQYF
>TRBJ1-1|many|.|TRBV2
TGTGCCAGCACGGGCCAAATAATGGCTACAAACACTGAAGCTTTCTTT
CASTGQIMATNTEAFF
>TRBJ2-5|many|.|TRBV11-2
TGTGCCAGCAGCGCCTGGACTATGCAAGAGACCCAGTACTTC
CASSAWTMQETQYF
>TRBJ1-6|few|.|TRBV7-9
TGTGCCAGCAGCCCTAGGGCGGCACCAGGGAATTCACCCCTCCACTTT
CASSPRAAPGNSPLHF
>TRBJ2-3|few|.|TRBV7-9
TGTGCCAGCAGCTTAGAAGGGGGGATCATATCCACAGATACGCAGTATTTT
CASSLEGGIISTDTQYF
>TRBJ2-5|few|TRBD1|TRBV2
TGTGCCAGCAGTGACGCACAGGGGGCGCGGGAGACCCAGTACTTC
CASSDAQGARETQYF
>TRBJ1-1|many|.|TRBV12-3/TRBV12-4
TGTGCCAGCAGTTTACTGAGTCCGCCTTCCATGAACACTGAAGCTTTCTTT
CASSLLSPPSMNTEAFF
>TRBJ1-6|.|.|TRBV12-3/TRBV12-4
TGTGCCAGCCAAAGGAGTCTCAATTCACCCCTCCACTTT
CASQRSLNSPLHF
>TRBJ1-4|few|TRBD1|TRBV5-5
TGTGCCAGCAGCTTGTGGGACAGATATATTAATGAAAAACTGTTTTTT
CASSLWDRYINEKLFF
>TRBJ1-1|.|.|TRBV4-1
TGCGCCAGCAGCCCACCCGTCGGGGAGGGCACTGAAGCTTTCTTT
CASSPPVGEGTEAFF
>TRBJ1-3|few|.|TRBV27
TGTGCCAGCAGCCCAACCTGGACAGCAACGAGCTCTGGAAACACCATATATTTT
CASSPTWTATSSGNTIYF
>TRBJ2-2|few|TRBD2|TRBV5-1
TGCGCCAGCGGACTAGCGGGGGGGTTGAGCACCGGGGAGCTGTTTTTT
CASGLAGGLSTGELFF
>TRBJ2-7|many|.|TRBV11-2
TGTGCCAGCAGCTTAAATATCGGTAACAGGACCTACGAGCAGTACTTC
CASSLNIGNRTYEQYF
>TRBJ2-1|few|.|TRBV27
TGTGCCAGCAGTTTAAGTCACGACTCCTACAATGAGCAGTTCTTC
CASSLSHDSYNEQFF
>TRBJ2-1|.|.|TRBV5-1
TGCGCCAGCAGCTTGGACGGACAGAGCTCCTACAATGAGCAGTTCTTC
CASSLDGQSSYNEQFF